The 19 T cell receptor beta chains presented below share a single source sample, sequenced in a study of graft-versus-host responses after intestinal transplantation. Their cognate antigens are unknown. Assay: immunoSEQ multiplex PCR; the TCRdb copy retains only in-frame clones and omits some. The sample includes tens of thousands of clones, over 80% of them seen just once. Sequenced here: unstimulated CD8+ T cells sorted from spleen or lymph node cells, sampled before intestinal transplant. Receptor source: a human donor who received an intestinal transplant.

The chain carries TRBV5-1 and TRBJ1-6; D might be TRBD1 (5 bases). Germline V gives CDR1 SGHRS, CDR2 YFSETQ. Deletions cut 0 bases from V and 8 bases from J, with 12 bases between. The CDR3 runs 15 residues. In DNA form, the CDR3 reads TGCGCCAGCAGCTTGGCCGGGCAGGGTTATTCACCCCTCCACTTT. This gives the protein CASSLAGQGYSPLHF.

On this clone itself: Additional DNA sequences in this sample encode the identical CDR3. For the CDR3, the DNA is TGTGCCAGCAGCGCGTCCATTAGCGGGGGGGCACGGGATACGCAGTATTTT. Its protein is CASSASISGGARDTQYF. The chain uses TRBV7-3 and TRBJ2-3; 11 bases are shared with TRBD2. J lost 6 bases, V lost 5 bases, and 13 bases had no gene match. The CDR3 sequence is 17 residues long. Germline lookup yields CDR1 SGHTA and CDR2 FQGTGA.

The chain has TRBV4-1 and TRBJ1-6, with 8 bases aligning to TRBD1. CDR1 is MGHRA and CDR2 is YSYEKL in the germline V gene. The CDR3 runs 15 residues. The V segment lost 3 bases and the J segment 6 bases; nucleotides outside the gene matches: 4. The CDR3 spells CASSQTTGANSPLHF. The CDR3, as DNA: TGCGCCAGCAGCCAGACGACAGGGGCTAATTCACCCCTCCACTTT.

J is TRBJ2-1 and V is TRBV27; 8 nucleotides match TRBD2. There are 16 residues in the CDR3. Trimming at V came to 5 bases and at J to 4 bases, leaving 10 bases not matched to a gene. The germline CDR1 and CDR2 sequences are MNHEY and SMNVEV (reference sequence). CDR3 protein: CASSASPSGLYNEQFF. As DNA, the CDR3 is TGTGCCAGCAGTGCCTCTCCTAGCGGGCTATACAATGAGCAGTTCTTC.

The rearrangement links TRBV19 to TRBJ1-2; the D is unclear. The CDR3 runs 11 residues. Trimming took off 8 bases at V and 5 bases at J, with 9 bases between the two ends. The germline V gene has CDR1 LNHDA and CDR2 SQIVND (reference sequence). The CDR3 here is CASGSLYGYTF. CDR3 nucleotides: TGTGCCAGTGGCAGTTTATATGGCTACACCTTC.

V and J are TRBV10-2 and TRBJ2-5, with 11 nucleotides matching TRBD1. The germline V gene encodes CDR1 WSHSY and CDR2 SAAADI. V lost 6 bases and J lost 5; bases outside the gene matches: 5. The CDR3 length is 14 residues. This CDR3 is CASRAGTGGETQYF. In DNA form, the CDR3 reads TGCGCCAGCAGGGCCGGGACAGGGGGTGAGACCCAGTACTTC.

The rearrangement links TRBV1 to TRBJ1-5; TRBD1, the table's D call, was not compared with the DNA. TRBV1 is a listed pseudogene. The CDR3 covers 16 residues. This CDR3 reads CTSSPGTGGRTQPQHF. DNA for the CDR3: TGCACCAGCAGCCCCGGGACAGGGGGTAGGACTCAGCCCCAGCATTTT.

The CDR3 DNA is TGTGCCAGCAATAGGGGCGGAACAGGGGCTAAACAAGAGACCCAGTACTTC. This codes for CASNRGGTGAKQETQYF. The chain employs TRBV2 and TRBJ2-5, with 7 bases identical to TRBD1. CDR3 size: 17 residues. Germline lookup yields CDR1 SNHLY and CDR2 FYNNEI. The ends lost 7 bases at V and 2 bases at J; junction bases unmatched: 16. The variable domain in full, completed from reference TRBV2 and TRBJ2-5, reads EPEVTQTPSHQVTQMGQEVILRCVPISNHLYFYWYRQILGQKVEFLVSFYNNEISEKSEIFDDQFSVERPDGSNFTLKIRSTKLEDSAMYFCASNRGGTGAKQETQYFGPGTRLLVL.

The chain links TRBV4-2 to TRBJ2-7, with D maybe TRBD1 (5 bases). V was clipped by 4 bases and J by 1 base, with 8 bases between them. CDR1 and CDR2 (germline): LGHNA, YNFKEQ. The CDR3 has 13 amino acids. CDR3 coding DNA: TGTGCCAGCAGCCCGACAGCTTCCTACGAGCAGTACTTC. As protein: CASSPTASYEQYF.

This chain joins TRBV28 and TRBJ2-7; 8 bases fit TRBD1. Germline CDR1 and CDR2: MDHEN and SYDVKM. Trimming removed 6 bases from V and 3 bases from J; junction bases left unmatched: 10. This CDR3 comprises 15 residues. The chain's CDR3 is CASSDPLGQGYEQYF. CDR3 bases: TGTGCCAGCAGCGATCCCCTCGGACAGGGCTACGAGCAGTACTTC.

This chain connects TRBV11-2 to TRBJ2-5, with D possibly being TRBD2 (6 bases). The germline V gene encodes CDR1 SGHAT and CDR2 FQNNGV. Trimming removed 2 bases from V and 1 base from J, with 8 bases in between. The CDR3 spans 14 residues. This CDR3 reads CASSLTTSQETQYF. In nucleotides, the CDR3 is TGTGCCAGCAGCTTAACGACTAGCCAAGAGACCCAGTACTTC.

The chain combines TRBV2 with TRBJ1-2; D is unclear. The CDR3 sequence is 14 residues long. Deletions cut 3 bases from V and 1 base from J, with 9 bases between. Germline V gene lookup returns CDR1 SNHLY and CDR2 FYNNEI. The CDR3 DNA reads TGTGCCAGCAGTGATGGGCTGAATAACTATGGCTACACCTTC. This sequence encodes CASSDGLNNYGYTF.

CDR3 in DNA: TGTGCCAGCGGCAACAGCCCGAACACTGAAGCTTTCTTT. Protein product: CASGNSPNTEAFF. The chain carries TRBV14 and TRBJ1-1, with D unclear. CDR1 is SGHDN, CDR2 FVKESK, per germline. This CDR3 region has 13 residues. V was cut by 8 bases and J by 1 base, with 11 bases left in between. The whole variable domain, remainder taken from reference TRBV14 and TRBJ1-1, is EAGVTQFPSHSVIEKGQTVTLRCDPISGHDNLYWYRRVMGKEIKFLLHFVKESKQDESGMPNNRFLAERTGGTYSTLKVQPAELEDSGVYFCASGNSPNTEAFFGQGTRLTVV.

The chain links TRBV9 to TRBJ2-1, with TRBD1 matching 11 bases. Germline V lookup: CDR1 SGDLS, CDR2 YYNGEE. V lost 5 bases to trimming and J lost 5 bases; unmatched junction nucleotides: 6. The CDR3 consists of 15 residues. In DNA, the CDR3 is TGTGCCAGCAGATCCGGACAGGGGGCGGACAATGAGCAGTTCTTC. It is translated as CASRSGQGADNEQFF.

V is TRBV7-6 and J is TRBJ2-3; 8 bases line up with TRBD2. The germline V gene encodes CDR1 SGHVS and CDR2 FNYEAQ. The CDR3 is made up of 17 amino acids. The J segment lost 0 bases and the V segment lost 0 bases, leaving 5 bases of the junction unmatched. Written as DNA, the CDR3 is TGTGCCAGCAGCTTAGCGCGCGGGGGGACTAGCACAGATACGCAGTATTTT. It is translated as CASSLARGGTSTDTQYF.

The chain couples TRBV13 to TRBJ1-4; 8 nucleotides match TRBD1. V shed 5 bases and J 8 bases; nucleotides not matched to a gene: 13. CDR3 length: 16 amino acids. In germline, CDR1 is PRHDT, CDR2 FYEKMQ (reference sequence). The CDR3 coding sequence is TGTGCCAGCAGCGCCAGAGTCGACAGGGGTGGGGAAAAACTGTTTTTT. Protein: CASSARVDRGGEKLFF.

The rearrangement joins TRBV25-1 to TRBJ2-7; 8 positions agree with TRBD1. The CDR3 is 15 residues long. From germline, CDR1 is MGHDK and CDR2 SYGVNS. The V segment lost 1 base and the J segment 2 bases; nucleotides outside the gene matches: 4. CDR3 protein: CASSELDRDTYEQYF. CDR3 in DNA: TGTGCCAGCAGTGAATTGGACAGGGACACCTACGAGCAGTACTTC.

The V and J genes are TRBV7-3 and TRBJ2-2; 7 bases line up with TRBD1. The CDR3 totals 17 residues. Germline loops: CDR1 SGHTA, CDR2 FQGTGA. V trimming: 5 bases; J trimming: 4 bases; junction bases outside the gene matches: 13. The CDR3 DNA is TGTGCCAGCAGCCCCCTAGATGGAAACAGGGGCACCGGGGAGCTGTTTTTT. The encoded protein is CASSPLDGNRGTGELFF. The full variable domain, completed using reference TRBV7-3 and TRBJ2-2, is GAGVSQTPSNKVTEKGKYVELRCDPISGHTALYWYRQSLGQGPEFLIYFQGTGAADDSGLPNDRFFAVRPEGSVSTLKIQRTERGDSAVYLCASSPLDGNRGTGELFFGEGSRLTVL.

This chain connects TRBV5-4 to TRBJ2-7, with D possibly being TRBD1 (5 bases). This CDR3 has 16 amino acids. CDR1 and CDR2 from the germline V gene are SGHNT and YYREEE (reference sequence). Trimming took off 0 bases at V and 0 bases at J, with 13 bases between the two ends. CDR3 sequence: CASSLEPRAISYEQYF. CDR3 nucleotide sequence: TGTGCCAGCAGCTTGGAGCCCAGGGCTATCTCCTACGAGCAGTACTTC.